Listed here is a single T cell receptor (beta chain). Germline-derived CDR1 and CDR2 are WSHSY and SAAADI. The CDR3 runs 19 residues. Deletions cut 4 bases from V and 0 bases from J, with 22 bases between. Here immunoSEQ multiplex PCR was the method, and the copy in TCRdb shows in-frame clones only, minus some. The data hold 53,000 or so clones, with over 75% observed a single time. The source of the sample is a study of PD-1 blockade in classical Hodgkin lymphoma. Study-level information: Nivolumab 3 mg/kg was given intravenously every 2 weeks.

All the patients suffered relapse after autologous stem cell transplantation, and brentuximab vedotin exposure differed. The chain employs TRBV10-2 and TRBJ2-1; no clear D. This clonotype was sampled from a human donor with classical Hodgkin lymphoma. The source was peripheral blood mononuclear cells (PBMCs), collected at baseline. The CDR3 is CASSGLGMKIPLSYNEQFF. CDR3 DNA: TGCGCCAGCAGTGGGTTGGGGATGAAAATTCCCCTCTCCTACAATGAGCAGTTCTTC.